The 26 T cell receptor beta chains below come from one sample, sequenced in a study of blood T cell repertoires in COVID-19. The data were produced by immunoSEQ multiplex PCR, yet TCRdb's version contains in-frame clones alone and is incomplete. The data contain 210,000 or so clones, under 90% of them singletons. Sequencing was performed on PBMCs or T cells enriched from blood (not recorded which). Source of these receptors: a woman aged 45-59 years who had been exposed to COVID-19.

The chain couples TRBV5-4 to TRBJ2-1; TRBD2 matches 14 bases. This CDR3 spans 16 amino acids. Germline V CDR1 and CDR2: SGHNT, YYREEE (reference sequence). The J segment lost 2 bases and the V segment lost 4 bases, leaving 2 bases of the junction unmatched. This chain's CDR3 is CASSVGLAGAYNEQFF. Written as DNA, the CDR3 is TGTGCCAGCAGCGTGGGACTAGCGGGGGCCTACAATGAGCAGTTCTTC.

The rearrangement uses TRBV12-3 or TRBV12-4 and TRBJ2-5; 8 bases map to TRBD2. CDR3 length equals 13 residues. The V gene end was trimmed by 4 bases and the J gene end by 5 bases; junction bases not matched to a gene: 3. The CDR3 region has the DNA TGTGCCAGCAGTTCGGGACTAGTTGAGACCCAGTACTTC. Translated: CASSSGLVETQYF.

J is TRBJ1-2 and V is TRBV19, with 7 bases fitting TRBD1. Trimming cost V 6 bases and J 9 bases; bases outside gene matches: 16. This CDR3 has 15 amino acids. Per germline, CDR1 LNHDA and CDR2 SQIVND (reference sequence). The CDR3: CASSQTGTVFYSYTF. In DNA, the CDR3 is TGTGCCAGTAGCCAGACCGGGACAGTCTTTTATAGCTACACCTTC.

This sequence joins TRBV19 and TRBJ1-5, with TRBD1 identical over 7 bases. Germline V CDR1 and CDR2: LNHDA, SQIVND (reference sequence). V gave up 3 bases and J gave up 1 base; unmatched junction bases: 9. The CDR3 is made up of 17 amino acids. In DNA form, the CDR3 reads TGTGCCAGTAGTATCCTCTGGGGGACAGTCAGCAATCAGCCCCAGCATTTT. This gives the protein CASSILWGTVSNQPQHF.

The CDR3 spells CASRAYTQGFSNQPQHF. For the CDR3, the DNA is TGTGCCAGCAGAGCCTATACCCAGGGGTTTAGCAATCAGCCCCAGCATTTT. V is TRBV2 and J is TRBJ1-5; a weak D match, TRBD1 (6 bases). The CDR3 runs 17 residues. Trimming pared 6 bases from V and 0 bases from J, leaving 18 bases between. Looked up from germline, CDR1 is SNHLY and CDR2 is FYNNEI.

The chain recombines TRBV18 with TRBJ1-1, with D possibly being TRBD1 (5 bases). V was shortened by 5 bases and J by 2 bases, with 9 bases between the two germline ends. The CDR3 covers 13 residues. Germline V CDR1 and CDR2: KGHSH, LQKENI. The CDR3 sequence: CASSSGLNTEAFF. In DNA form, the CDR3 reads TGTGCCAGCTCATCAGGGCTAAACACTGAAGCTTTCTTT.

V is TRBV7-9 and J is TRBJ1-3; D is possibly TRBD1 (5 bases). V shed 0 bases and J shed 0 bases, with 9 bases lying between them. The CDR3 contains 16 residues. Germline CDR1 reads SEHNR; CDR2 reads FQNEAQ (reference sequence). CDR3 bases: TGTGCCAGCAGCTTAGCGCGGGGGTCCTCTGGAAACACCATATATTTT. It yields the protein CASSLARGSSGNTIYF.

The genes are TRBV7-9 and TRBJ2-3; 8 positions match TRBD2. This CDR3 contains 15 residues. The V and J ends lost 3 bases and 3 bases, in that order; junction bases with no gene match: 5. In germline, CDR1 is SEHNR, CDR2 FQNEAQ (reference sequence). The CDR3 coding sequence is TGTGCCAGCAGCTTGTGGGGCGGGGGGACAGATACGCAGTATTTT. Encoded protein: CASSLWGGGTDTQYF.

J is TRBJ1-5 and V is TRBV18; D perhaps matches TRBD1 (6 bases). The germline V gene encodes CDR1 KGHSH and CDR2 LQKENI. V was cut by 3 bases and J by 2 bases, with 11 bases left in between. The CDR3 has 15 amino acids. CDR3 nucleotides: TGTGCCAGCTCACCGGAACAGGGAGGCAATCAGCCCCAGCATTTT. It yields the protein CASSPEQGGNQPQHF.

The V call is TRBV19, the J call TRBJ1-1; D is unresolved. This CDR3 is built from 12 residues. CDR1 is LNHDA, CDR2 SQIVND, per germline (reference sequence). The V end was cut by 7 bases, the J end by 8 bases, with 14 bases between. The CDR3 sequence is CASNSRNKEAFF. CDR3 in DNA: TGTGCCAGTAACAGCAGGAATAAGGAAGCTTTCTTT.

The table lists this clone with many counts. The chain links TRBV30 to TRBJ2-5, with 9 bases aligning to TRBD2. CDR1 and CDR2 (germline): GTSNPN, SVGIG (reference sequence). The CDR3 has 17 residues. The V segment lost 2 bases and the J segment 1 base; nucleotides outside the gene matches: 11. The CDR3 sequence: CAWSKGGLAGIQETQYF. Written as DNA, the CDR3 is TGTGCCTGGAGTAAAGGGGGCCTAGCGGGGATCCAAGAGACCCAGTACTTC.

The chain joins TRBV7-2 to TRBJ2-7; 9 bases map to TRBD2. V was pared by 3 bases and J by 2 bases, with 8 bases of the junction left unmatched. This CDR3 comprises 16 residues. Germline-derived CDR1 and CDR2 are SGHTA and FQGNSA. The CDR3 DNA reads as TGTGCCAGCAGCTTTGGCGGGGGGGCCTCGCCCTACGAGCAGTACTTC. This sequence encodes CASSFGGGASPYEQYF.

This sequence joins TRBV7-7 and TRBJ1-4; TRBD1 matches 8 bases. V was clipped by 4 bases and J by 8 bases; unmatched bases: 9. From germline, CDR1 is SSHAT and CDR2 FNYEAQ (reference sequence). The CDR3 runs to 15 residues. The CDR3 DNA reads TGTGCCAGCAGCTCCACCGACAGGGGCGGGGAAAAACTGTTTTTT. It yields the protein CASSSTDRGGEKLFF.

The rearrangement uses TRBV7-6 and TRBJ2-5, with 10 bases lining up with TRBD2. The CDR3 spans 17 residues. V was clipped by 2 bases and J by 0 bases; unmatched bases: 6. Per germline, CDR1 SGHVS and CDR2 FNYEAQ. The CDR3 region is CASSLNLAGVNQETQYF. The CDR3 nucleotides are TGTGCCAGCAGCTTAAACCTAGCGGGGGTGAACCAAGAGACCCAGTACTTC.

The chain is built from TRBV7-2 and TRBJ1-6, with D maybe TRBD1 (6 bases). Trimming cost V 3 bases and J 7 bases, with 13 bases left between them. CDR3 length equals 15 residues. From germline, CDR1 is SGHTA and CDR2 FQGNSA. This CDR3 reads CASSFWGQGNSPLHF. The CDR3 DNA reads TGTGCCAGCAGCTTTTGGGGGCAGGGGAATTCACCCCTCCACTTT. The full variable domain, rest sourced from reference TRBV7-2 and TRBJ1-6, is GAGVSQSPSNKVTEKGKDVELRCDPISGHTALYWYRQSLGQGLEFLIYFQGNSAPDKSGLPSDRFSAERTGGSVSTLTIQRTQQEDSAVYLCASSFWGQGNSPLHFGNGTRLTVT.

J is TRBJ2-2 and V is TRBV6-6, with 7 positions matching TRBD1. CDR1 and CDR2 from the germline V gene are MNHNY and SVGAGI (reference sequence). After removal of 4 bases from V and 0 bases from J, the junction contained 2 bases not matched to a gene. This CDR3 has 15 residues. CDR3 loop: CASSWDSPNTGELFF. CDR3 DNA sequence: TGTGCCAGCAGTTGGGACAGCCCGAACACCGGGGAGCTGTTTTTT.

The chain uses TRBV14 and TRBJ1-4; D unclear. The germline V and J ends were trimmed by 5 bases and 0 bases, with 10 bases remaining between them. This CDR3 region has 15 residues. Germline CDR1 and CDR2: SGHDN and FVKESK. CDR3 in amino acids: CASSSTPATNEKLFF. DNA for the CDR3: TGTGCCAGCAGCTCCACACCCGCAACTAATGAAAAACTGTTTTTT.

This sequence joins TRBV7-9 and TRBJ2-1, with a weak D call TRBD1 (5 bases). There are 15 residues in the CDR3. Germline lookup yields CDR1 SEHNR and CDR2 FQNEAQ (reference sequence). V lost 1 base to trimming and J lost 3 bases, with 10 bases between them. CDR3 sequence: CASSLDNRFYNEQFF. The CDR3, as DNA: TGTGCCAGCAGCTTAGATAACAGGTTCTACAATGAGCAGTTCTTC.

The rearrangement joins TRBV5-6 to TRBJ2-7; maybe TRBD1 (6 bases). CDR1 is SGHDT and CDR2 is YYEEEE in the germline V gene. The CDR3 is 15 amino acids. Deletions cut 2 bases from V and 5 bases from J, with 17 bases between. The DNA for the CDR3 is TGTGCCAGCAGCTTCACCGGGCAGGGGAGCGACGAGCAGTACTTC. This encodes CASSFTGQGSDEQYF.

This clone was seen only once. The gene calls are TRBV28 and TRBJ2-7, with 8 bases aligning to TRBD2. The CDR3 is 14 residues long. CDR1 is MDHEN, CDR2 SYDVKM, per germline. The ends lost 8 bases at V and 4 bases at J; junction bases unmatched: 10. CDR3 bases: TGTGCCAGCCCCAGATGCGGGGGGCGATACGAGCAGTACTTC. Its translation: CASPRCGGRYEQYF.

The gene calls are TRBV5-5 and TRBJ1-5; D ambiguous. This CDR3 is built from 15 residues. V shed 4 bases and J shed 3 bases, with 14 bases lying between them. Per the germline V gene, CDR1 is SGHKS and CDR2 is YYEKEE (reference sequence). CDR3 loop: CASSRSPRNNQPQHF. As DNA, the CDR3 is TGTGCCAGCAGCCGAAGCCCCAGGAACAATCAGCCCCAGCATTTT.

V gene TRBV7-9 combines with J gene TRBJ1-3; 9 bases are shared with TRBD1. V trimming: 6 bases; J trimming: 4 bases; junction bases outside the gene matches: 1. Germline loops: CDR1 SEHNR, CDR2 FQNEAQ (reference sequence). CDR3 length equals 13 residues. The CDR3 DNA reads as TGTGCCAGCAGACAGGGGGCAGGAAACACCATATATTTT. Its translation is CASRQGAGNTIYF.

The chain combines TRBV30 with TRBJ1-3; no firm D call. With 3 bases removed from V and 0 bases from J, the gap between germline ends came to 6 bases. Germline V lookup: CDR1 GTSNPN, CDR2 SVGIG (reference sequence). The CDR3 runs 13 residues. The CDR3 loop is CAWSASSGNTIYF. In nucleotides, the CDR3 is TGTGCCTGGAGCGCGAGCTCTGGAAACACCATATATTTT.

The V call is TRBV10-3, the J call TRBJ1-3; the D gene is possibly TRBD1 (5 bases). CDR3 length: 14 residues. The germline V gene has CDR1 ENHRY and CDR2 SYGVKD. V dropped 10 bases and J dropped 0 bases, with 13 bases sitting between them. The CDR3 is CATTGLDSGNTIYF. The CDR3 DNA is TGTGCCACTACAGGTCTGGACTCTGGAAACACCATATATTTT.

The CDR3 DNA follows: TGTGCCAGCAGCCCGCGAGAGACCCAGTACTTC. It encodes CASSPRETQYF. The genes are TRBV7-8 and TRBJ2-5; D call uncertain. Trimming removed 5 bases from V and 4 bases from J, with 5 bases in between. The germline V gene has CDR1 SGHVS and CDR2 FQNEAQ. This CDR3 region has 11 residues.

The chain joins TRBV2 to TRBJ1-2; D gene unclear. V lost 6 bases to trimming and J lost 8 bases, with 10 bases between them. CDR3 length: 11 amino acids. Germline CDR1 and CDR2: SNHLY and FYNNEI. CDR3 amino acids: CASRRGMGYTF. For the CDR3, the DNA is TGTGCCAGCAGAAGAGGGATGGGCTACACCTTC.